This section outlines one T cell receptor beta chain sequence together with its context. The CDR3 runs to 15 residues. V dropped 1 base and J dropped 5 bases, with 11 bases sitting between them. Per germline, CDR1 MDHEN and CDR2 SYDVKM. Authors' analysis steps: From reference gene primer amplification, estimates of nucleated cell counts were derived. The assay was immunoSEQ multiplex PCR, and TCRdb's table has in-frame clones only and misses some. D and trimming were read from the DNA, whereas the V and J calls and clone size are those reported in that table. Among hundreds of thousands of clones listed, less than 85% were seen once. The sample originates from a study of blood T cell repertoires in COVID-19. Overall study context: COVID-19 samples from acute and convalescent phases originated in the United States, Italy and Spain.

All enrollees were about 18 to 89 years old and from 20 to 25 US areas. Within the 2 weeks before study entry, each person in the exposed group met a COVID-19 case. This chain links TRBV28 with TRBJ1-4, with D perhaps TRBD1 (5 bases). The sample was PBMCs or T cells enriched from blood (not recorded which). This receptor was taken from a woman under 40 who had been exposed to COVID-19. The CDR3 coding sequence is TGTGCCAGCAGTTTATTAGGGGTGGGGAATGAAAAACTGTTTTTT. This encodes CASSLLGVGNEKLFF.